The rows below give T cell receptor beta chains drawn from one sample of a study of CD8+ T cells in alopecia areata. Method: immunoSEQ multiplex PCR; TCRdb's copy keeps in-frame clones and lacks some. The repertoire holds more than 75,000 clones, with 41% as singletons. The sequencing input was CD4+ T cells sorted from blood. The receptors derive from a human donor with alopecia areata. Each CDR3 is given with its conserved first and last residue. A D gene is named only where the DNA matches it firmly. Some rows mark clone size as missing; the rest say once, few, many or name a class of expanded clone.

j_call v_call d_call clone_size cdr3_aa cdr3_nt
TRBJ1-1 TRBV7-9 TRBD1 - CASSPGTGLGNTEAFF TGTGCCAGCAGCCCCGGGACAGGGTTAGGGAACACTGAAGCTTTCTTT
TRBJ1-6 TRBV9 - - CASSADDGSTLHF TGTGCCAGCAGCGCGGACGACGGGTCGACCCTCCACTTT
TRBJ1-1 TRBV15 - - CATSRDYSTEAFF TGTGCCACCAGCAGAGATTATTCGACTGAAGCTTTCTTT
TRBJ2-5 TRBV29-1 TRBD2 few CSVEDQGGSETQYF TGCAGCGTTGAAGATCAAGGCGGGAGCGAGACCCAGTACTTC
TRBJ2-7 TRBV11-2 TRBD1 - CASSLGLGTGYYEQYF TGTGCCAGCAGCTTAGGTCTCGGGACAGGTTACTACGAGCAGTACTTC
TRBJ2-7 TRBV5-4 - few CASSAGTVPDYEQYF TGTGCCAGCAGCGCCGGGACGGTACCTGACTACGAGCAGTACTTC
TRBJ1-2 TRBV27 - - CASRGKEGHYGYTF TGTGCCAGCAGGGGGAAGGAGGGGCACTATGGCTACACCTTC
TRBJ1-1 TRBV7-9 - - CASSLDGWNTEAFF TGTGCCAGCAGCTTAGACGGGTGGAACACTGAAGCTTTCTTT
TRBJ2-3 TRBV4-2 - - CASSQEGRTTDTQYF TGTGCCAGCAGCCAAGAAGGGAGGACCACAGATACGCAGTATTTT
TRBJ2-1 TRBV30 TRBD2 - CAWSADGTSYHEQFF TGTGCCTGGAGTGCGGACGGGACTAGCTACCATGAGCAGTTCTTC
TRBJ2-5 TRBV27 TRBD1 once CASRKQQGGETQYF TGTGCCAGCAGGAAGCAACAGGGGGGAGAGACCCAGTACTTC
TRBJ1-6 TRBV7-2 - - CASSLVLGAGNSPLHF TGTGCCAGCAGCTTAGTGTTAGGGGCGGGGAATTCACCCCTCCACTTT
TRBJ2-7 TRBV29-1 - - CSIDDTGAGEQYF TGCAGTATTGACGACACGGGGGCGGGGGAGCAGTACTTC
TRBJ2-3 TRBV30 - - CAWSMRERDTQYF TGTGCCTGGAGTATGAGGGAACGAGATACGCAGTATTTT
TRBJ1-1 TRBV4-1 - few CASSLPGPGVTEAFF TGCGCCAGCAGCCTCCCTGGTCCCGGGGTCACTGAAGCTTTCTTT
TRBJ2-7 TRBV9 - few CASSVGAAGQTYEQYF TGTGCCAGCAGCGTAGGAGCGGCCGGGCAAACCTACGAGCAGTACTTC
TRBJ1-5 TRBV30 - - CAWNARLTNQPQHF TGTGCCTGGAACGCCCGACTGACCAATCAGCCCCAGCATTTT
TRBJ1-4 TRBV29-1 TRBD1 - CSVGDSEKLFF TGCAGCGTTGGGGACAGTGAAAAACTGTTTTTT
TRBJ2-1 TRBV5-1 - - CASSLGTVYNEQFF TGCGCCAGCAGCTTGGGGACAGTGTACAATGAGCAGTTCTTC
TRBJ1-2 TRBV30 - - CAWGTGSRYGYTF TGTGCCTGGGGTACAGGGAGTCGCTATGGCTACACCTTC
TRBJ2-3 TRBV28 - - CASSLMGAPTDTQYF TGTGCCAGCAGTTTAATGGGGGCGCCCACAGATACGCAGTATTTT
TRBJ2-1 TRBV2 - - CASSDGQNWGQFF TGTGCCAGCAGTGACGGCCAAAATTGGGGGCAGTTCTTC
TRBJ1-4 TRBV5-1 TRBD1 - CASRLGTGDEKLFF TGCGCCAGCCGCCTCGGGACAGGGGATGAAAAACTGTTTTTT
TRBJ1-5 TRBV7-8 - many CASSLGNRAGHQPQHF TGTGCCAGCAGCTTAGGAAACAGGGCGGGTCATCAGCCCCAGCATTTT
TRBJ1-2 TRBV7-9 - few CASSSGFVGRTNYGYTF TGTGCCAGCAGCTCCGGGTTCGTAGGCCGAACTAACTATGGCTACACCTTC
TRBJ2-7 TRBV6-6 - - CASSFSPGGGVGEQYF TGTGCCAGCAGTTTTTCTCCGGGGGGCGGGGTCGGCGAGCAGTACTTC
TRBJ1-2 TRBV29-1 TRBD1 - CSVEAFSGQLYTF TGCAGCGTTGAAGCCTTCTCGGGACAGCTCTACACCTTC
TRBJ1-1 TRBV7-2 TRBD1 - CASSLSRDSTEAFF TGTGCCAGCAGCTTGAGCCGGGACAGTACTGAAGCTTTCTTT
TRBJ2-3 TRBV5-4 - few CASSPRVAENTDTQYF TGTGCCAGCAGCCCTCGAGTAGCGGAGAACACAGATACGCAGTATTTT
TRBJ2-1 TRBV25-1 TRBD2 - CASSGISGNNEQFF TGTGCCAGCAGTGGGATTAGCGGGAACAATGAGCAGTTCTTC
TRBJ2-4 TRBV5-1 TRBD2 - CASRPAPAGEGKNIQYF TGCGCCAGCAGACCTGCCCCAGCGGGAGAAGGAAAAAACATTCAGTACTTC
TRBJ2-1 TRBV29-1 - - CSVAQGYNEQFF TGCAGCGTTGCCCAGGGCTACAATGAGCAGTTCTTC
TRBJ1-2 TRBV10-3 TRBD1 - CAISERDRGYGYTF TGTGCCATCAGTGAGCGGGACAGGGGCTATGGCTACACCTTC
TRBJ2-6 TRBV29-1 TRBD1 - CSVEVQGEPNSGANVLTF TGCAGCGTTGAAGTTCAGGGGGAACCGAACTCTGGGGCCAACGTCCTGACTTTC
TRBJ1-5 TRBV7-2 TRBD1 - CASSLGQLREPQHF TGTGCCAGCAGCCTGGGACAGCTTAGGGAGCCCCAGCATTTT
TRBJ2-1 TRBV2 - few CASRLSTNHEQFF TGTGCCAGCAGATTATCGACTAATCATGAGCAGTTCTTC
TRBJ1-1 TRBV20-1 - few CSADGNTEAFF TGCAGTGCTGACGGGAACACTGAAGCTTTCTTT
TRBJ2-7 TRBV10-3 - once CAISELDNYEQYF TGTGCCATCAGTGAGCTCGACAACTACGAGCAGTACTTC
TRBJ2-7 TRBV29-1 TRBD2 few CSVVGRARTYEQYF TGCAGCGTTGTTGGGAGGGCTCGTACCTACGAGCAGTACTTC
TRBJ2-6 TRBV5-1 - - CASSFDGPSGANVLTF TGCGCCAGCAGCTTCGACGGACCCTCTGGGGCCAACGTCCTGACTTTC
TRBJ2-3 TRBV7-2 TRBD1 few CASSFGGQGRTDTQYF TGTGCCAGCAGCTTTGGGGGACAGGGCCGCACAGATACGCAGTATTTT
TRBJ2-7 TRBV7-8 - few CASSRDSREQYF TGTGCCAGCAGCAGGGACTCCCGCGAGCAGTACTTC
TRBJ1-6 TRBV29-1 - - CSVGTVDSPLHF TGCAGCGTTGGGACAGTGGATTCACCCCTCCACTTT
TRBJ1-3 TRBV5-1 - few CASSSAASGNTIYF TGCGCCAGCAGCTCTGCGGCCTCTGGAAACACCATATATTTT
TRBJ2-3 TRBV6-5 - - CASRRGRTDTQYF TGTGCCAGCAGACGGGGCCGGACAGATACGCAGTATTTT
TRBJ1-3 TRBV5-4 - - CASSRWSSGNTIYF TGTGCCAGCAGCCGGTGGAGCTCTGGAAACACCATATATTTT
TRBJ2-7 TRBV7-2 - - CASSLLRQSDEQYF TGTGCCAGCAGCTTATTGAGACAGTCTGACGAGCAGTACTTC
TRBJ1-5 TRBV4-3 - - CASSQEGKSNQPQHF TGCGCCAGCAGCCAAGAAGGCAAAAGCAATCAGCCCCAGCATTTT
TRBJ1-2 TRBV10-3 - - CAIREGGTRPIYGYTF TGTGCCATCAGAGAGGGGGGGACAAGACCCATCTATGGCTACACCTTC
TRBJ2-5 TRBV29-1 TRBD2 - CSGREGQETQYF TGCAGCGGCCGGGAGGGCCAAGAGACCCAGTACTTC